This TCR beta chain was obtained from a study of shared clonotypes between healthy human individuals. Study-level results: Compared with clonotypes that all four donors shared, non-shared clonotypes had lower generation probabilities.

The trim removed 3 bases at V and 3 bases at J, leaving 5 bases unmatched. CDR1 is SQVTM, CDR2 ANQGSEA, per germline. The CDR3 loop spans 13 amino acids. Method: immunoSEQ multiplex PCR; TCRdb's copy keeps in-frame clones and lacks some. Of 750,000 to 1,000,000 clones in the sample, over 90% were seen once. CD8 cells classed as naive were CD45RO-negative and positively selected for CCR7, excluding terminally differentiated effector memory CD45RA+ cells. Every one of the donors was a Caucasian adult that lived in Nashville, Tennessee. Of note for this clone: What it recognizes is unknown.

Sequencing input: naive CD8+ T cells sorted from blood. V and J are TRBV29-1 and TRBJ2-7; 7 bases line up with TRBD1. The TCR comes from a man aged 30 to 39 in good health. This CDR3 is CSVERTGDYEQYF. The CDR3 region has the DNA TGCAGCGTTGAGAGGACAGGAGACTACGAGCAGTACTTC.